This TCR beta chain was captured in a study of CD8+ T cells in alopecia areata. V was pared by 5 bases and J by 3 bases, with 8 bases of the junction left unmatched. CDR3 length equals 14 residues. Germline V lookup: CDR1 SGDLS, CDR2 YYNGEE. As the sequencing template, cDNA was produced by extracting RNA and reverse transcribing it. The table came from immunoSEQ multiplex PCR; TCRdb's copy has only in-frame clones and leaves some out. The table lists about 120,000 clones, roughly three fifths of them singletons, with 10% to 15% in the top ten. Treatment in this sample: oral pan-JAK inhibitor, 5-10 mg twice daily.

V gene TRBV9 combines with J gene TRBJ2-7, with 7 bases fitting TRBD1. This receptor was taken from a human donor with alopecia areata. The sequences come from CD8+ T cells sorted from blood, collected at week 24, from a patient treated with tofacitinib. The CDR3 here is CASSEGGGGYEQYF. The CDR3 region has the DNA TGTGCCAGCAGTGAAGGGGGCGGAGGCTACGAGCAGTACTTC.